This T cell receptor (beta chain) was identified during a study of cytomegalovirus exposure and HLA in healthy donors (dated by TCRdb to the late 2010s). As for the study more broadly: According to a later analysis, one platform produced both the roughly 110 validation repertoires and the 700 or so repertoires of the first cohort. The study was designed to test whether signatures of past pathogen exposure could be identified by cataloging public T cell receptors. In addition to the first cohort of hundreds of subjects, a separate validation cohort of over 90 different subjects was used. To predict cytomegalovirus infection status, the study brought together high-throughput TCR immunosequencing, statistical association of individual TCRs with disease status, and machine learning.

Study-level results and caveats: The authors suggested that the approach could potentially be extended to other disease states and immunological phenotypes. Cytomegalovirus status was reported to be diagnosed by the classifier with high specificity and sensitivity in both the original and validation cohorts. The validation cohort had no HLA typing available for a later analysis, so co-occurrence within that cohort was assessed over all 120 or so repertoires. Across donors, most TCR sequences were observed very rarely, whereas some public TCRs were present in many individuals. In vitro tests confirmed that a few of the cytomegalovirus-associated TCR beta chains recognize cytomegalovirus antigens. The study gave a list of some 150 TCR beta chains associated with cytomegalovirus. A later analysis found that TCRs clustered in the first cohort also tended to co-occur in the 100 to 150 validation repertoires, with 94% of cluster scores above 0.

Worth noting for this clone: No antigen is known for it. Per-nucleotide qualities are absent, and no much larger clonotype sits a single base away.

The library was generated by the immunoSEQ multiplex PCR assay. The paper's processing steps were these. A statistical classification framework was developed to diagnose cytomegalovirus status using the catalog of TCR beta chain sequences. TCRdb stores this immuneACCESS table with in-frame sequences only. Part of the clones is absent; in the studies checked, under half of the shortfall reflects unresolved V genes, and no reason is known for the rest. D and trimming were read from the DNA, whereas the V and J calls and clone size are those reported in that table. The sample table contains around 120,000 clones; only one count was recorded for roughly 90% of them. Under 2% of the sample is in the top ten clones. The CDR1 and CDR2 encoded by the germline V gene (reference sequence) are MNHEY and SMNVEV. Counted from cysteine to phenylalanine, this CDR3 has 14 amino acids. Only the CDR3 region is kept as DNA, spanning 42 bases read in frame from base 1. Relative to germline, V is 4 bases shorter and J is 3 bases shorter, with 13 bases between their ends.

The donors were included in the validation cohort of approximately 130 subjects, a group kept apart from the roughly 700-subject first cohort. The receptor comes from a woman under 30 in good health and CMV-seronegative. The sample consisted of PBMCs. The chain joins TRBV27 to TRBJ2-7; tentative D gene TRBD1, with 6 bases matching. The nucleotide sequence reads TGTGCCAGCAGTTCCCGGGACACCCGCTACGAGCAGTACTTC. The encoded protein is CASSSRDTRYEQYF.